A selection of T cell receptor beta chains follows, all from one sample in a study of response to subunit inactivated influenza vaccine. MiXCR was run by TCRdb on the RT-PCR reads, yielding one entry per CDR3 protein. The sample has about 500,000 distinct CDR3 sequences; 16% are singletons. Sequencing was performed on CD4+ T cells sorted from PBMCs, taken around 25 months after vaccination. The origin of the receptors is a man between 50 and 69 years old who received an inactivated influenza vaccine. Both conserved end residues are part of each CDR3. The D gene is left open where the match is weak. Not all rows give a size; the values are once, few, many and, for expanded clones, a class.

cdr3_nt cdr3_aa j_call d_call v_call clone_size
TGTGCCAGCAGACGAAACCCGGCCACAGATACGCAGTATTTT CASRRNPATDTQYF TRBJ2-3 . TRBV11-2 .
TGTGCCAGCTCACCGGGAGGGACAGGGACCACTGAAGCTTTCTTT CASSPGGTGTTEAFF TRBJ1-1 TRBD1 TRBV18 few
TGCGCCAGCAGCCAAGACCCCCCGCCAGGGGGCTACGAGCAGTACTTC CASSQDPPPGGYEQYF TRBJ2-7 TRBD1 TRBV4-3 few
TGCAGTGCACGTACGGCTAGCGGGAACAATGAGCAGTTCTTC CSARTASGNNEQFF TRBJ2-1 TRBD2 TRBV20-1 few
TGTGCCAGCAGGTTACGTGCAACTAATGAAAAACTGTTTTTT CASRLRATNEKLFF TRBJ1-4 . TRBV6-5 many
TGCAGCGTAGACAGGGGTGGTAGCGAGCAGTACTTC CSVDRGGSEQYF TRBJ2-7 TRBD1 TRBV29-1 .
TGTGCCAGCAGCCAAGGAGCTGGGGGCTTTACAGATACGCAGTATTTT CASSQGAGGFTDTQYF TRBJ2-3 . TRBV4-2 .
TGCAGCGTTGAACTGGCAATTAATCAAGAGACCCAGTACTTC CSVELAINQETQYF TRBJ2-5 . TRBV29-1 many
TGTGCCAGCAGGTCCGATGGGACGCAGTTCTTC CASRSDGTQFF TRBJ2-1 . TRBV12-3/TRBV12-4 many
TGTGCCAGCAGCTCGGACACGTCGTCCTACGAGCAGTACTTC CASSSDTSSYEQYF TRBJ2-7 . TRBV7-2 .
TGTGCCAGCAGTACGGACGGCGGGACCCCTGGCTACACCTTC CASSTDGGTPGYTF TRBJ1-2 . TRBV7-2 few
TGTGCCACCAGTGAACAGGACAGGAGCCGGGGCAATGAGCAGTTCTTC CATSEQDRSRGNEQFF TRBJ2-1 TRBD1 TRBV24-1 .
TGTGCCACCAGCCGGGGAGTCGGCTATGGCTACACCTTC CATSRGVGYGYTF TRBJ1-2 . TRBV24-1 .
TGTGCCAGCAGCCGACAGGGTCCCGATGGCTACACCTTC CASSRQGPDGYTF TRBJ1-2 TRBD1 TRBV7-9 many
TGTGCCAGCAGTCAGCCCTCCGTTGTACCTGGGGCCAACGTCCTGACTTTC CASSQPSVVPGANVLTF TRBJ2-6 . TRBV6-1 few
TGCAGTGGCTTGCTAGCGGGAAGGTTAGCCGGGGAGCTGTTTTTT CSGLLAGRLAGELFF TRBJ2-2 TRBD2 TRBV20-1 .
TGCGCCAGCAGCTTAGCCAGGGGATCCCGTATCTACACCTTC CASSLARGSRIYTF TRBJ1-2 . TRBV5-1 many
TGTGCCAGCAGTGAATCCGGGCAAGAGACCCAGTACTTC CASSESGQETQYF TRBJ2-5 . TRBV25-1 few
TGCAGTGCTTCCCCCGGGACAGGCGATCGGGAGCAGTACTTC CSASPGTGDREQYF TRBJ2-7 TRBD1 TRBV20-1 few
TGTGCCAGCAGCTTGCAAGATTCACCCCTCCACTTT CASSLQDSPLHF TRBJ1-6 . TRBV7-9 few
TGCAGTGCTAGAGATAAGGTAGCGGGGTGGGAAGATACGCAGTATTTT CSARDKVAGWEDTQYF TRBJ2-3 TRBD2 TRBV20-1 few
TGTGCCAGCAGCCAAGATCAATCGACTGAAGCTTTCTTT CASSQDQSTEAFF TRBJ1-1 . TRBV3-1 few
TGTGCCAGCAGTTTAGCAGCGGCTCAGTTCTTC CASSLAAAQFF TRBJ2-1 . TRBV12-3/TRBV12-4 .
TGCGCCAGCAGCTTGGGACAGGGAGGACAGCCCCAGCATTTT CASSLGQGGQPQHF TRBJ1-5 TRBD1 TRBV5-1 many
TGTGCCATCAGTGGGCGGGCGCCGGGTCAAAGGGGCGAGCAGTACTTC CAISGRAPGQRGEQYF TRBJ2-7 . TRBV10-3 .
TGTGCCAGCAGCCAGACCAGGGCTGCTGGGGCCAACGTCCTGACTTTC CASSQTRAAGANVLTF TRBJ2-6 . TRBV14 few
TGTGCCACCAGCGGGGTTACTTCCTACGAGCAGTACTTC CATSGVTSYEQYF TRBJ2-7 TRBD2 TRBV6-2/TRBV6-3 .